These T cell receptor beta chains were read from a single sample in a study of T cell responses to AZD1222 COVID-19 vaccine. Assay used: immunoSEQ multiplex PCR; TCRdb lists only in-frame clones, some missing. The sample records tens of thousands of clones, more than 90% being singletons. This specimen was peripheral blood, taken on day 0 of AZD1222 vaccination. The receptors originated from an adult in good health. Both conserved end residues are part of each CDR3. The order of the fields is J gene, D gene, V gene, CDR3 DNA, CDR3 protein. A D gene is named only where the DNA matches it firmly.

TRBJ1-1 | TRBD1 | TRBV6-1 | TGTGCCAGCAGTGGATTCATAACAGGGGGCGAGGGTGAAGCTTTCTTT | CASSGFITGGEGEAFF
TRBJ1-5 | - | TRBV24-1 | TGTGCCTCCTCAGGTAATTCCTGGCAGCCCCAGCATTTT | CASSGNSWQPQHF
TRBJ1-6 | - | TRBV5-1 | TGCGCCAGCAGCTCGGGACTCCCGACTTCACCCCTCCACTTT | CASSSGLPTSPLHF
TRBJ2-6 | - | TRBV5-1 | TGCGCCAGCAGCTTGGGTGCAGGGGCCTCTGGGGCCAACGTCCTGACTTTC | CASSLGAGASGANVLTF
TRBJ2-3 | TRBD1 | TRBV10-3 | TGTGCCATCAGTGAGTGGGGACAGGGTGCAGATACGCAGTATTTT | CAISEWGQGADTQYF
TRBJ2-7 | - | TRBV6-5 | TGTGCCAGCAGGACCGGAGGGGTCTACGAGCAGTACTTC | CASRTGGVYEQYF
TRBJ2-1 | TRBD2 | TRBV27 | TGTGCCAGCAGTCCCCGGACTAGCGGGGACCGTGCCTACAATGAGCAGTTCTTC | CASSPRTSGDRAYNEQFF
TRBJ2-1 | - | TRBV24-1 | TGTGCCACCAGTGATGACTATAGCGGAGACTACAATGAGCAGTTCTTC | CATSDDYSGDYNEQFF
TRBJ2-5 | TRBD2 | TRBV28 | TGTGCCAGCAGTCACCGGAAAGCGGGAGGGTACCAAGAGACCCAGTACTTC | CASSHRKAGGYQETQYF
TRBJ1-5 | - | TRBV18 | TGTGCCAGCTCACCAGGGCAGGGTGTAAATTACAATCAGCCCCAGCATTTT | CASSPGQGVNYNQPQHF
TRBJ1-2 | - | TRBV21-1 | TGTGCCAGCAGCGACGCGGGCCCTCCGGGGCCTAACTATGGCTACACCTTC | CASSDAGPPGPNYGYTF
TRBJ2-3 | - | TRBV5-1 | TGCGCCAGCAGCTTGGATAGCACAGATACGCAGTATTTT | CASSLDSTDTQYF
TRBJ1-1 | - | TRBV7-9 | TGTGCCAGCAGCTTTGCTGCGATGAACACTGAAGCTTTCTTT | CASSFAAMNTEAFF
TRBJ2-1 | TRBD2 | TRBV5-1 | TGCGCCAGCAGCCCAAAACTAGCGGGAGGGCCTAATGAGCAGTTCTTC | CASSPKLAGGPNEQFF
TRBJ1-5 | TRBD1 | TRBV19 | TGTGCCAGTAGTATGGGGGGGACAGGGGGCAATCAGCCCCAGCATTTT | CASSMGGTGGNQPQHF
TRBJ1-3 | - | TRBV7-8 | TGTGCCAGCAGCTTAGAAGGAAACACCATATATTTT | CASSLEGNTIYF
TRBJ1-5 | - | TRBV4-2 | TGTGCCAGCAGCCAAGAGGGTGGCAGGTCCAATCAGCCCCAGCATTTT | CASSQEGGRSNQPQHF
TRBJ1-4 | - | TRBV3-1/TRBV3-2 | TGTGCCAGCAGCCAAGCTGGGGAAAAACTGTTTTTT | CASSQAGEKLFF
TRBJ1-4 | - | TRBV5-6 | TGTGCCAGCAGCAGGAGGGTTAATGAAAAACTGTTTTTT | CASSRRVNEKLFF
TRBJ1-2 | - | TRBV27 | TGTGCCAGCAGTCCTGACAGATATGGCTACACCTTC | CASSPDRYGYTF
TRBJ1-2 | - | TRBV19 | TGTGCCAGTAGTATACGAGCGATCGACTATGGCTACACCTTC | CASSIRAIDYGYTF
TRBJ2-1 | - | TRBV7-3 | TGTGCCAGCAGCTCTAACAATGAGCAGTTCTTC | CASSSNNEQFF
TRBJ1-5 | TRBD1 | TRBV5-5 | TGTGCCAGCAGCTTGGCCGAAACAGGGGTGACATATGAGCCCCAGCATTTT | CASSLAETGVTYEPQHF
TRBJ1-3 | - | TRBV4-2 | TGTGCCAGCAGCCAAGAAGTTCTCCTACTCTCTGGAAACACCATATATTTT | CASSQEVLLLSGNTIYF
TRBJ1-2 | - | TRBV10-3 | TGTGCCATCAGTGAGGAGGGTTCTCAGGGATGGGGCTATGGCTACACCTTC | CAISEEGSQGWGYGYTF
TRBJ1-1 | TRBD1 | TRBV5-1 | TGCGCCAGCAGCTTGGAGGGACAGGGGGAAGCTTTCTTT | CASSLEGQGEAFF